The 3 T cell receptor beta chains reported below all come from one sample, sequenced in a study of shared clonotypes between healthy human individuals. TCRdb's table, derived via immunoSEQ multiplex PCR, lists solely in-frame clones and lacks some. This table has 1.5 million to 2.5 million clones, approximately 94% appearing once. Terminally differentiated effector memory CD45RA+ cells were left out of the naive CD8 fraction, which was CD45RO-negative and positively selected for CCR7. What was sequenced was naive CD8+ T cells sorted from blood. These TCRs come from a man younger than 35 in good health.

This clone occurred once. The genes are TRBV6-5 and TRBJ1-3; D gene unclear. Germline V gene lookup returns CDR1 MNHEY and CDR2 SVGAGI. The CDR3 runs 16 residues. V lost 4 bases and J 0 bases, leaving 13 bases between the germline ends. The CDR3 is CASSSPNFSSGNTIYF. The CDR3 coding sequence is TGTGCCAGCAGTTCCCCCAATTTTAGCTCTGGAAACACCATATATTTT.

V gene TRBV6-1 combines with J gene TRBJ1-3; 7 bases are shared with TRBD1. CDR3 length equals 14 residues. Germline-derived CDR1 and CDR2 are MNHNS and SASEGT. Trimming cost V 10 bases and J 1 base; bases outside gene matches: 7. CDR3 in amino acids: CATPDRESGNTIYF. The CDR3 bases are TGTGCCACCCCCGACAGGGAATCTGGAAACACCATATATTTT.

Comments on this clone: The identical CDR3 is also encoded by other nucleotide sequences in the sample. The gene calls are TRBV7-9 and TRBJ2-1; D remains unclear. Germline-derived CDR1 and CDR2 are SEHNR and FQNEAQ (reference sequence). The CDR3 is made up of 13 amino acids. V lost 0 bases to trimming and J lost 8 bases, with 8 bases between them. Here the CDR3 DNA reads TGTGCCAGCAGCTTAGCACTCCGCGATGAGCAGTTCTTC. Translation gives CASSLALRDEQFF. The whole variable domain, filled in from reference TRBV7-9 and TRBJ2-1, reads DTGVSQNPRHKITKRGQNVTFRCDPISEHNRLYWYRQTLGQGPEFLTYFQNEAQLEKSRLLSDRFSAERPKGSFSTLEIQRTEQGDSAMYLCASSLALRDEQFFGPGTRLTVL.